This entry is about one TCR beta chain. The entry originates in a study of blood T cell repertoires in COVID-19. Study context: The study drew acute and convalescent COVID-19 samples from the United States, Italy and Spain. The analysed material was cDNA or gDNA that came from T cells, B-cell-depleted T cells, or PBMCs.

V dropped 5 bases and J dropped 5; count of bases not matched to a gene: 14. The germline V gene encodes CDR1 SGHVS and CDR2 FQNEAQ. The CDR3 contains 19 residues. Methods used by the authors: From reference gene primer amplification, estimates of nucleated cell counts were derived. Sequenced by immunoSEQ multiplex PCR; TCRdb stores in-frame clones only, minus some. That table is the source of V, J and clone size, and D and trimming were worked out from the DNA. The profile shows about 42,000 clones, approximately 90% of them singletons. This clonotype was sampled from a man aged 25 to 45 with active or convalescent COVID-19. The rearrangement joins TRBV7-8 to TRBJ2-3, with TRBD2 matching 15 bases. Sequencing was carried out using peripheral blood. The chain's CDR3 is CASSPLPGLAGGPGDTQYF. DNA for the CDR3: TGTGCCAGCAGCCCCCTGCCAGGACTAGCGGGAGGGCCAGGAGATACGCAGTATTTT.